This T cell receptor beta chain was found in a study of neurological immune-mediated disorders. Study conclusions and caveats: Phylogenetic grouping put 18 of 34 multiple sclerosis patients' repertoires into one related-CDR3 cluster, a possible signature.

TCRdb re-derived calls from the 5' RACE reads in MiXCR, one entry per CDR3 protein. The sample shows fewer than 80,000 distinct CDR3 sequences, around 4.8% of them seen only once. This clonotype has ten or more counts. Its antigen is unidentified. The length of the CDR3 is 13 residues. V lost 0 bases and J 7 bases, leaving 7 bases between the germline ends. Germline CDR1 reads LGHDT; CDR2 reads YNNKEL (reference sequence). The TCR sequence derives from a woman between 45 and 65 years old with multiple sclerosis. The specimen was PBMCs. This sequence joins TRBV3-1 and TRBJ1-5, with D hard to call. DNA for the CDR3: TGTGCCAGCAGCCAAGATCGTTTCCAGCCCCAGCATTTT. This codes for CASSQDRFQPQHF.